This T cell receptor beta chain was found in a study of blood T cell repertoires in COVID-19. Study as a whole: PBMCs, B-cell-depleted T cells, or T cells provided the cDNA or gDNA that made up the material.

Method: immunoSEQ multiplex PCR; TCRdb's copy keeps in-frame clones and lacks some. The table has a few hundred thousand clones, approximately 90% seen once. This clonotype was sampled from a man younger than 35 with active or convalescent COVID-19. Sequencing used peripheral blood.

CDR3 bases: TGTGCCAGCTGGGACTACGCGAACACCGGGGAGCTGTTTTTT. It specifies CASWDYANTGELFF. The rearrangement links TRBV25-1 to TRBJ2-2; the match to TRBD2 covers 7 bases. This CDR3 contains 14 residues. Germline values: CDR1 MGHDK, CDR2 SYGVNS. Trimming at V came to 8 bases and at J to 0 bases, leaving 3 bases not matched to a gene.